This passage covers 6 T cell receptor beta chains from one sample sequenced in a study of response to subunit inactivated influenza vaccine. TCRdb reprocessed the RT-PCR reads via MiXCR and lists one record per CDR3 protein. This repertoire shows 150,000 to 200,000 distinct CDR3 sequences, approximately 12% found once; its top ten account for 29%. This sample also belongs to another study, concerning T cells expressing NK-cell markers. That paper adds: What made the TCR beta cDNA was 5'RACE template switching with UMIs.

Sequencing used CD8+ T cells sorted from PBMCs, obtained approximately 12 days after vaccination. These TCRs come from a man aged 45-65 years who received an inactivated influenza vaccine.

This clonotype turned up a few times. The V and J genes are TRBV6-5 and TRBJ2-7; possibly TRBD2 for D (5 bases). V was shortened by 3 bases and J by 2 bases, with 11 bases between the two germline ends. The CDR3 length is 14 residues. The germline gives CDR1 MNHEY, CDR2 SVGAGI. CDR3 residues: CASSYYAGPYEQYF. The CDR3 DNA sequence: TGTGCCAGCAGTTATTATGCGGGTCCCTACGAGCAGTACTTC.

There are a few counts of this clonotype. The chain employs TRBV24-1 and TRBJ2-5; 8 bases map to TRBD1. V was pared by 3 bases and J by 3 bases, with 8 bases of the junction left unmatched. This CDR3 has 16 residues. Germline V lookup: CDR1 KGHDR, CDR2 SFDVKD. The CDR3 nucleotides are TGTGCCACCAGTGATCTAGGGACAGGCGGGAAAGAGACCCAGTACTTC. It yields the protein CATSDLGTGGKETQYF.

The table lists this clonotype with a few counts. The V and J genes are TRBV24-1 and TRBJ2-5; possible D gene TRBD1, 5 bases. The germline V and J ends were trimmed by 1 base and 7 bases, with 12 bases remaining between them. Per the germline V gene, CDR1 is KGHDR and CDR2 is SFDVKD. The CDR3 contains 14 residues. The CDR3 nucleotides are TGTGCCACCAGTGATTTCGAAGGGGTAGGGACCCAGTACTTC. Translated, it gives CATSDFEGVGTQYF.

This clonotype has a handful of counts. The chain links TRBV4-2 to TRBJ2-5; TRBD2 aligns across 7 bases. Germline lookup yields CDR1 LGHNA and CDR2 YNFKEQ. Germline trimming cut 0 bases from V and 6 bases from J; bases unmatched to any gene: 19. The CDR3 is made up of 19 amino acids. In nucleotides, the CDR3 is TGTGCCAGCAGCCAAGATAAGACTAGCAGTCAACGGAGGTCGAAGACCCAGTACTTC. Amino acid sequence: CASSQDKTSSQRRSKTQYF.

This clonotype was picked up many times. The chain has TRBV7-6 and TRBJ2-1, with TRBD1 matching over 9 bases. CDR3 length: 14 amino acids. Germline lookup yields CDR1 SGHVS and CDR2 FNYEAQ. V was pared by 2 bases and J by 7 bases, with 3 bases of the junction left unmatched. The CDR3 nucleotides read TGTGCCAGCAGCTTACTGGGACAGGGTAATGAGCAGTTCTTC. Residues: CASSLLGQGNEQFF.

This rearrangement joins TRBV7-8 to TRBJ2-3; 8 bases fit TRBD1. The germline V gene has CDR1 SGHVS and CDR2 FQNEAQ. This CDR3 is 18 amino acids long. Losses at the gene ends were 5 bases for V and 1 base for J; bases not matched to a gene: 14. The CDR3 bases are TGTGCCAGCAGCCCCCCGGGACAGGCACTTTTCGGCACAGATACGCAGTATTTT. Translated: CASSPPGQALFGTDTQYF.